Below, 4 T cell receptor beta chains from the same sample are listed, as sequenced in a study of cytomegalovirus exposure and HLA in healthy donors. With 60 Vbeta and 13 Jbeta primers, the PCR was carried out. Clones were read by immunoSEQ multiplex PCR, and TCRdb kept only the in-frame ones, dropping some. The profile shows about 200,000 clones, around 77% of them singletons. Sequencing was carried out using PBMCs. These receptors all stem from a woman in her 30s in good health and CMV-seronegative.

The sample holds one count of this clone. The genes are TRBV6-6 and TRBJ2-7; weak D call: TRBD2 (7 bases). CDR1 and CDR2 from the germline V gene are MNHNY and SVGAGI (reference sequence). The CDR3 spans 14 residues. V lost 6 bases to trimming and J lost 3 bases, with 15 bases between them. CDR3: CASRGGREIYEQYF. The CDR3 DNA follows: TGTGCCAGCAGGGGGGGGCGGGAGATCTACGAGCAGTACTTC.

CDR3 protein: CAISESLGGTYEQYF. The CDR3 coding sequence is TGTGCCATCAGTGAGTCCCTCGGCGGAACCTACGAGCAGTACTTC. J is TRBJ2-7 and V is TRBV10-3, with D uncertain. V was pared by 0 bases and J by 2 bases, with 11 bases between. Looked up from germline, CDR1 is ENHRY and CDR2 is SYGVKD. The CDR3 spans 15 residues.

This sequence joins TRBV9 and TRBJ2-3, with 10 bases lining up with TRBD1. This CDR3 has 23 residues. V trimming: 0 bases; J trimming: 1 base; junction bases outside the gene matches: 23. Germline-derived CDR1 and CDR2 are SGDLS and YYNGEE. CDR3 sequence: CASSVGQGARASGAPRGTDTQYF. The CDR3 DNA is TGTGCCAGCAGCGTAGGACAGGGGGCGAGGGCTAGCGGAGCCCCCAGGGGCACAGATACGCAGTATTTT.

J is TRBJ1-1 and V is TRBV5-6; a weak D match, TRBD1 (5 bases). The V end was cut by 2 bases, the J end by 1 base, with 12 bases between. Germline V gene lookup returns CDR1 SGHDT and CDR2 YYEEEE. There are 15 residues in the CDR3. The CDR3 nucleotides are TGTGCCAGCAGCTTTATTATTACAGGGAACACTGAAGCTTTCTTT. Amino acids: CASSFIITGNTEAFF.